These 5 T cell receptor beta chains came from one sample sequenced in a study of shared clonotypes between healthy human individuals. TCRdb's copy holds only in-frame clones and misses some; the assay was immunoSEQ multiplex PCR. In the table there are some 2.3 million clones, 85% to 95% of which are singletons. The material sequenced was naive CD4+ T cells from PBMCs. The sample's subset: CD45RA+ positively selected. The receptors were gathered from a man between 18 and 35 years old in good health. Some clones in this sample may be carry-over from other donors' samples.

The chain combines TRBV4-2 with TRBJ2-2, with 13 bases lining up with TRBD2. The CDR3 length is 17 residues. V lost 3 bases, J lost 1 base, and 2 bases stayed unmatched. Per germline, CDR1 LGHNA and CDR2 YNFKEQ. DNA of the CDR3: TGTGCCAGCAGCCAGCGGACTAGCGGGGGGAACACCGGGGAGCTGTTTTTT. This translates into CASSQRTSGGNTGELFF.

This rearrangement joins TRBV7-9 to TRBJ1-1; 8 nucleotides agree with TRBD1. The junction had 12 bases not matched to a gene; V was cut back by 5 bases and J by 1 base. Germline CDR1 is SEHNR and CDR2 is FQNEAQ (reference sequence). This CDR3 is built from 17 residues. The CDR3 coding sequence is TGTGCCAGCAGCCTACCCGGGACAGGCGGATCGAACACTGAAGCTTTCTTT. Amino acids: CASSLPGTGGSNTEAFF. The variable domain in full, completed from reference TRBV7-9 and TRBJ1-1, reads DTGVSQNPRHKITKRGQNVTFRCDPISEHNRLYWYRQTLGQGPEFLTYFQNEAQLEKSRLLSDRFSAERPKGSFSTLEIQRTEQGDSAMYLCASSLPGTGGSNTEAFFGQGTRLTVV.

V usage is TRBV19 and J usage is TRBJ1-1; 7 bases are a match to TRBD1. This CDR3 contains 16 residues. The germline V gene has CDR1 LNHDA and CDR2 SQIVND (reference sequence). J gave up 0 bases and V 3 bases, and 7 bases lay outside the gene matches. In DNA form, the CDR3 reads TGTGCCAGTAGTATCGGGACAGCAAGAATGAACACTGAAGCTTTCTTT. Translating it yields CASSIGTARMNTEAFF.

Points on this clone: Different DNA sequences within this sample yield the same CDR3. The genes are TRBV9 and TRBJ2-5; possibly TRBD1 for D (5 bases). V gave up 0 bases and J gave up 5 bases, with 14 bases separating them. CDR1 and CDR2 from the germline V gene are SGDLS and YYNGEE. This CDR3 has 15 amino acids. CDR3: CASSVGGAGGETQYF. The DNA of the CDR3 is TGTGCCAGCAGCGTAGGGGGCGCCGGTGGGGAGACCCAGTACTTC.

The V and J genes are TRBV5-6 and TRBJ1-1, with a possible D match to TRBD1 (5 bases). The CDR3 is 12 amino acids. The germline V and J ends were trimmed by 4 bases and 7 bases, with 11 bases remaining between them. From germline, CDR1 is SGHDT and CDR2 YYEEEE. The chain's CDR3 is CASSRGRSEAFF. The CDR3 nucleotides are TGTGCCAGCAGCCGGGGCCGGAGTGAAGCTTTCTTT. The variable domain in full, with the rest retrieved from reference TRBV5-6 and TRBJ1-1, is DAGVTQSPTHLIKTRGQQVTLRCSPKSGHDTVSWYQQALGQGPQFIFQYYEEEERQRGNFPDRFSGHQFPNYSSELNVNALLLGDSALYLCASSRGRSEAFFGQGTRLTVV.